The 8 T cell receptor beta chains below were found in one sample sequenced in a study of type 1 regulatory T cells. TCRdb used MiXCR to reprocess the reads, holding one entry per CDR3 protein. The repertoire holds 88,000 or so distinct CDR3 sequences, with around a third as singletons. The sample comprised CD4+ T cells, either the whole sample or a sorted fraction (not recorded which). The receptors originated from a human donor in good health.

The chain uses TRBV19 and TRBJ1-2; maybe TRBD1 (5 bases). CDR3 size: 13 residues. The germline V gene has CDR1 LNHDA and CDR2 SQIVND (reference sequence). Trimming left V 9 bases short and J 2 bases short, with 13 bases between. The CDR3 reads CASINTGNYGYTF. The CDR3 bases are TGTGCCAGCATAAACACAGGCAACTATGGCTACACCTTC.

This clonotype was recorded many times. The chain combines TRBV3-1 with TRBJ2-5; 11 bases align to TRBD2. V shed 0 bases, J shed 4 bases, and the junction held 1 base outside the gene matches. CDR1 is LGHDT, CDR2 YNNKEL, per germline (reference sequence). The CDR3 loop spans 15 amino acids. The CDR3 spells CASSQDGLAGETQYF. The CDR3 DNA is TGTGCCAGCAGCCAAGATGGACTAGCGGGAGAGACCCAGTACTTC.

V gene TRBV27 combines with J gene TRBJ2-1; TRBD2 is a possible D gene (5 bases). This CDR3 has 17 amino acids. CDR1 MNHEY and CDR2 SMNVEV come from the germline V gene (reference sequence). Trimming pared 0 bases from V and 2 bases from J, leaving 14 bases between. CDR3 in amino acids: CASSLSMAGRAYNEQFF. CDR3 DNA: TGTGCCAGCAGTTTATCGATGGCGGGCCGGGCCTACAATGAGCAGTTCTTC.

The J gene is TRBJ2-7, the V gene TRBV15, with 9 bases that match TRBD2. Germline V gene lookup returns CDR1 LNHNV and CDR2 YYDKDF (reference sequence). The CDR3 is 15 residues long. J gave up 5 bases and V 3 bases, and 8 bases lay outside the gene matches. The CDR3 DNA is TGTGCCACCAGCAGCCCGGGACTAGCTAGGGACGAGCAGTACTTC. It yields the protein CATSSPGLARDEQYF.

The chain links TRBV5-1 to TRBJ1-6; a weak D match, TRBD1 (5 bases). V lost 2 bases, J lost 10 bases, and 16 bases lay in between. The CDR3 sequence is 15 residues long. Germline V gene data show CDR1 as SGHRS and CDR2 as YFSETQ. CDR3 nucleotide sequence: TGCGCCAGCAGCTTACAGGCCGGTGGTGGGTCACCCCTCCACTTT. Amino acids: CASSLQAGGGSPLHF.

The rearrangement uses TRBV6-1 and TRBJ1-2, with 8 bases that match TRBD1. CDR3 length: 15 amino acids. Germline CDR1 reads MNHNS; CDR2 reads SASEGT. The junction had 10 bases not matched to a gene; V was cut back by 6 bases and J by 4 bases. Here the CDR3 DNA reads TGTGCCAGCAGCAATTCTGGGGACAGGATCTATGGCTACACCTTC. Its protein product is CASSNSGDRIYGYTF.

This clonotype was observed a few times. This chain links TRBV7-8 with TRBJ2-7; D not certain. V gave up 1 base and J gave up 0 bases, with 7 bases separating them. The germline V gene encodes CDR1 SGHVS and CDR2 FQNEAQ. The length of the CDR3 is 14 residues. In DNA, the CDR3 is TGTGCCAGCAGCTTAGAAGGCAGCTCCTACGAGCAGTACTTC. Protein product: CASSLEGSSYEQYF. Full variable domain (missing parts from reference TRBV7-8 and TRBJ2-7): GAGVSQSPRYKVAKRGQDVALRCDPISGHVSLFWYQQALGQGPEFLTYFQNEAQLDKSGLPSDRFFAERPEGSVSTLKIQRTQQEDSAVYLCASSLEGSSYEQYFGPGTRLTVT.

The rearrangement uses TRBV19 and TRBJ2-7; the D is unclear. Germline V lookup: CDR1 LNHDA, CDR2 SQIVND (reference sequence). V lost 4 bases to trimming and J lost 0 bases, with 10 bases between them. This CDR3 is 14 amino acids long. The CDR3 bases are TGTGCCAGTAGTAAGGTCCGAACCTCCTACGAGCAGTACTTC. This sequence encodes CASSKVRTSYEQYF.